The 12 T cell receptor beta chains below were found in one sample sequenced in a study of T cell changes during pregnancy in multiple sclerosis. This table comes from immunoSEQ multiplex PCR, and its TCRdb copy is limited to in-frame clones, with some not included. The repertoire holds approximately 130,000 clones, with about 95% as singletons. The sample consisted of peripheral blood, taken after pregnancy. The receptors stem from a female donor with multiple sclerosis, enrolled in a pregnancy study.

This clone appeared once. J is TRBJ2-1 and V is TRBV6-5; possible D gene TRBD1, 6 bases. With 0 bases removed from V and 5 bases from J, the gap between germline ends came to 8 bases. CDR1 and CDR2 (germline): MNHEY, SVGAGI. This CDR3 region has 14 residues. The CDR3 protein is CASSYSGAHNEQFF. The CDR3 DNA reads TGTGCCAGCAGTTACTCGGGGGCACACAATGAGCAGTTCTTC.

The chain recombines TRBV28 with TRBJ1-5, with D unclear. The CDR3 spans 15 residues. Trimming left V 4 bases short and J 6 bases short, with 16 bases between. The germline V gene has CDR1 MDHEN and CDR2 SYDVKM. As DNA, the CDR3 is TGTGCCAGCAGTTCCCGACAATTTAGCGGTCAGCCCCAGCATTTT. This translates into CASSSRQFSGQPQHF.

In regard to this clone: The same CDR3 can be traced to other DNA sequences in this sample. The chain is built from TRBV29-1 and TRBJ1-2, with 8 bases identical to TRBD1. Unmatched junction bases numbered 5, after V lost 5 bases and J lost 0 bases. This CDR3 contains 14 residues. Germline loops: CDR1 SQVTM, CDR2 ANQGSEA. Here the CDR3 DNA reads TGCAGCGTTCCTGGACAGGGTGCTAACTATGGCTACACCTTC. Encoded protein: CSVPGQGANYGYTF.

The gene calls are TRBV28 and TRBJ2-5, with 7 bases that match TRBD2. The germline gives CDR1 MDHEN, CDR2 SYDVKM. CDR3 length: 15 amino acids. V trimming: 5 bases; J trimming: 6 bases; junction bases outside the gene matches: 12. This CDR3 is CASSPPGSGGKTQYF. CDR3 coding DNA: TGTGCCAGCAGTCCCCCGGGGTCGGGAGGAAAGACCCAGTACTTC.

V and J are TRBV28 and TRBJ2-7; 12 bases are a match to TRBD1. Germline CDR1 MDHEN, CDR2 SYDVKM. The CDR3 spans 14 residues. The V gene end was trimmed by 6 bases and the J gene end by 4 bases; junction bases not matched to a gene: 4. DNA of the CDR3: TGTGCCAGCAGACGGGGACAGGGGGCTTACGAGCAGTACTTC. Encoded protein: CASRRGQGAYEQYF.

The chain joins TRBV19 to TRBJ2-2; 13 nucleotides agree with TRBD2. Unmatched junction bases numbered 11, after V lost 2 bases and J lost 5 bases. The length of the CDR3 is 19 residues. The V gene's germline CDR1 is LNHDA and CDR2 SQIVND (reference sequence). The CDR3 region is CASSIRSGRLAGGTGELFF. As DNA, the CDR3 is TGTGCCAGTAGTATAAGGTCGGGGAGACTAGCGGGAGGAACCGGGGAGCTGTTTTTT.

The rearrangement links TRBV27 to TRBJ2-2, with 10 bases aligning to TRBD2. Per the germline V gene, CDR1 is MNHEY and CDR2 is SMNVEV (reference sequence). V was clipped by 6 bases and J by 1 base; unmatched bases: 8. This CDR3 comprises 17 residues. The CDR3 nucleotides are TGTGCCAGCAGCGCCAGCGGGAGGGCCGAGAACACCGGGGAGCTGTTTTTT. Translation: CASSASGRAENTGELFF.

V is TRBV5-4 and J is TRBJ2-7; D not resolved. Between the trimmed V and J ends, which lost 2 bases and 3 bases, there was a span of 6 bases. Germline lookup yields CDR1 SGHNT and CDR2 YYREEE (reference sequence). The CDR3 contains 12 residues. This CDR3 is CASSFNGYEQYF. CDR3 coding DNA: TGTGCCAGCAGCTTCAACGGCTACGAGCAGTACTTC.

The chain joins TRBV28 to TRBJ2-6, with D unresolved. Trimming removed 3 bases at V and 2 bases at J, with 11 bases between. Germline assignment: CDR1 MDHEN and CDR2 SYDVKM. This CDR3 has 16 amino acids. The CDR3 protein is CASSFAGFAGANVLTF. The CDR3 DNA follows: TGTGCCAGCAGTTTCGCAGGATTCGCTGGGGCCAACGTCCTGACTTTC.

V usage is TRBV7-8 and J usage is TRBJ2-2; 10 bases are a match to TRBD2. Per the germline V gene, CDR1 is SGHVS and CDR2 is FQNEAQ. V dropped 6 bases and J dropped 7; count of bases not matched to a gene: 11. This CDR3 region has 16 residues. The CDR3 DNA sequence: TGTGCCAGCAGACCGCTAGCGGGAGCGTTCGTCGGGGAGCTGTTTTTT. It translates to CASRPLAGAFVGELFF.

The DNA of the CDR3 is TGTGCCAGCCAAGCTCGGGAGCAGGGTCTCCGGGAGCAGTACTTC. Protein product: CASQAREQGLREQYF. The chain links TRBV5-4 to TRBJ2-7; D may be TRBD2 (6 bases). Germline V gene data show CDR1 as SGHNT and CDR2 as YYREEE (reference sequence). Trimming left V 7 bases short and J 7 bases short, with 24 bases between. CDR3 length equals 15 residues.

The chain is built from TRBV5-1 and TRBJ2-2; 7 bases fit TRBD1. The CDR3 consists of 21 residues. With 4 bases clipped from V and 6 bases from J, the junction kept 27 bases outside the gene matches. Germline V lookup: CDR1 SGHRS, CDR2 YFSETQ. The CDR3, as DNA: TGCGCCAGCAGCACCACCTACCGGGACAGACACCCCCGGTCGAGGTCCGGGGAGCTGTTTTTT. Its protein is CASSTTYRDRHPRSRSGELFF.